This T cell receptor (beta chain) comes out of a study of blood T cell repertoires in COVID-19. Study summary: In each case, the material was cDNA or gDNA derived from T cells, B-cell-depleted T cells, or PBMCs.

In this sample, this clone turned up once. TCRdb's table, derived via immunoSEQ multiplex PCR, lists solely in-frame clones and lacks some. The table includes approximately 220,000 clones, roughly 89% detected once. Individuals aged about 18 to 90 years were recruited from 24 US areas. The CDR3 spans 12 residues. Trimming removed 11 bases at V and 4 bases at J, with 12 bases between. Germline-derived CDR1 and CDR2 are MDHEN and SYDVKM. This clonotype was sampled from a woman under 40 with acute COVID-19. The chain combines TRBV28 with TRBJ1-5; D ambiguous. The material sequenced was PBMCs or T cells enriched from blood (not recorded which). The chain's CDR3 is CAGGGRNQPQHF. CDR3 coding DNA: TGTGCCGGAGGCGGACGGAATCAGCCCCAGCATTTT.